What follows are 14 T cell receptor beta chains derived from one specimen sequenced in a study of blood T cell repertoires in COVID-19. TCRdb's copy holds only in-frame clones and misses some; the assay was immunoSEQ multiplex PCR. The sample lists 60,000 to 80,000 clones, around nine tenths occurring once. The sample taken for sequencing was peripheral blood. The receptors shown here come from a man in his 70s with acute or convalescent COVID-19.

V and J are TRBV6-5 and TRBJ1-5; D is unclear. Per germline, CDR1 MNHEY and CDR2 SVGAGI. V gave up 1 base and J gave up 3 bases, with 10 bases separating them. This CDR3 contains 15 residues. The CDR3 bases are TGTGCCAGCAGTTACTTCCGCGGGGACAATCAGCCCCAGCATTTT. Translating it yields CASSYFRGDNQPQHF.

This clone was detected only a few times. This sequence joins TRBV11-2 and TRBJ1-6; TRBD1 might be the D (6 bases). Germline V CDR1 and CDR2: SGHAT, FQNNGV. The CDR3 totals 17 residues. Trimming cost V 4 bases and J 7 bases, with 20 bases left between them. The CDR3 sequence is CASSSGRTGRGNSPLHF. DNA of the CDR3: TGTGCCAGCAGCTCGGGACGTACAGGGAGAGGAAATTCACCCCTCCACTTT.

The CDR3 nucleotides are TGTGCCAGCAGTTTCCGACAGGTCTATGGCTACACCTTC. Translating gives CASSFRQVYGYTF. V usage is TRBV6-5 and J usage is TRBJ1-2; D is perhaps TRBD1 (6 bases). The germline V gene has CDR1 MNHEY and CDR2 SVGAGI. V lost 4 bases and J 4 bases, leaving 10 bases between the germline ends. The CDR3 runs to 13 residues.

This clone has just a few counts. The J gene is TRBJ2-7, the V gene TRBV6-1, with no clear D. The CDR3 contains 16 residues. Germline CDR1 is MNHNS and CDR2 is SASEGT. Trimming removed 4 bases from V and 0 bases from J, with 16 bases in between. CDR3 in amino acids: CASSASYWPGSYEQYF. The CDR3 coding sequence is TGTGCCAGCAGTGCCAGTTATTGGCCTGGCTCCTACGAGCAGTACTTC.

The chain employs TRBV28 and TRBJ2-2; TRBD2 agrees at 11 bases. Per the germline V gene, CDR1 is MDHEN and CDR2 is SYDVKM. This CDR3 region has 16 residues. With 5 bases clipped from V and 1 base from J, the junction kept 3 bases outside the gene matches. The CDR3 coding sequence is TGTGCCAGCAGTCTAGGGACTAGCGGGAACACCGGGGAGCTGTTTTTT. Translation: CASSLGTSGNTGELFF.

This chain connects TRBV19 to TRBJ2-3; 10 nucleotides line up with TRBD2. J gave up 2 bases and V 4 bases, and 15 bases lay outside the gene matches. Germline CDR1 is LNHDA and CDR2 is SQIVND (reference sequence). The CDR3 loop spans 19 amino acids. CDR3 region: CASSTNLGSGGTYTDTQYF. The DNA for the CDR3 is TGTGCCAGTAGTACCAACCTGGGTAGCGGGGGGACATACACAGATACGCAGTATTTT.

This clone has just one count. This sequence joins TRBV12-2 and TRBJ1-1; the DNA was not compared with TRBD1, the D call given in the table. TRBV12-2 is a pseudogene segment. The CDR3 length is 17 residues. In DNA form, the CDR3 reads TGTGCAAGTCGCTTAGGTTTTAGGGACAGGCCGAACACTGAAGCTTTCTTT. Residues: CASRLGFRDRPNTEAFF.

The chain employs TRBV5-6 and TRBJ1-5, with 7 positions matching TRBD1. Germline CDR1 is SGHDT and CDR2 is YYEEEE. This CDR3 has 16 residues. With V trimmed by 0 bases and J by 4 bases, 7 bases remained unmatched. CDR3 DNA sequence: TGTGCCAGCAGCTTGGGGGGGACAGCAAGTAATCAGCCCCAGCATTTT. The encoded protein is CASSLGGTASNQPQHF.

V is TRBV28 and J is TRBJ1-2; TRBD1 might be the D (6 bases). V lost 8 bases to trimming and J lost 11 bases, with 27 bases between them. CDR3 length equals 15 residues. Germline-derived CDR1 and CDR2 are MDHEN and SYDVKM. The CDR3 loop reads CASYNPRGGLFGYTF. DNA of the CDR3: TGTGCCAGCTATAACCCCCGCGGGGGGCTGTTTGGTTACACCTTC.

The chain carries TRBV27 and TRBJ2-6; D is perhaps TRBD1 (6 bases). Germline CDR1 reads MNHEY; CDR2 reads SMNVEV (reference sequence). V was shortened by 5 bases and J by 1 base, with 12 bases between the two germline ends. The CDR3 extends over 16 amino acids. The CDR3 DNA sequence: TGTGCCAGCAGTCCCACAGGGAATTCTGGGGCCAACGTCCTGACTTTC. As protein: CASSPTGNSGANVLTF.

The J gene is TRBJ2-2, the V gene TRBV14, with a possible D match to TRBD2 (5 bases). CDR1 and CDR2 from the germline V gene are SGHDN and FVKESK. V was cut by 2 bases and J by 7 bases, with 11 bases left in between. The CDR3 is 14 residues long. This CDR3 is CASSQTSGVGELFF. The CDR3 DNA reads TGTGCCAGCAGCCAAACCTCCGGGGTCGGGGAGCTGTTTTTT.

The chain uses TRBV6-5 and TRBJ1-1; TRBD1 agrees at 7 bases. The length of the CDR3 is 16 residues. Per the germline V gene, CDR1 is MNHEY and CDR2 is SVGAGI. V lost 2 bases to trimming and J lost 0 bases; unmatched junction nucleotides: 6. The CDR3 loop reads CASSYRTGVMNTEAFF. The CDR3 coding sequence is TGTGCCAGCAGTTACAGAACAGGGGTCATGAACACTGAAGCTTTCTTT.

This clone was counted once. This chain joins TRBV10-3 and TRBJ1-2; 8 bases align to TRBD1. Germline V gene lookup returns CDR1 ENHRY and CDR2 SYGVKD. This CDR3 spans 13 amino acids. J was trimmed by 5 bases and V by 6 bases; bases with no gene match: 5. The chain's CDR3 is CAIRGQAPYGYTF. The CDR3 region has the DNA TGTGCCATCAGGGGACAGGCTCCTTATGGCTACACCTTC.

The chain combines TRBV15 with TRBJ2-7, with TRBD2 as a possible D gene (6 bases). Trimming left V 3 bases short and J 0 bases short, with 15 bases between. Germline V lookup: CDR1 LNHNV, CDR2 YYDKDF (reference sequence). The CDR3 spans 16 residues. The DNA for the CDR3 is TGTGCCACCAGCAGTTCCCGGGGAGGCCTCTCCTACGAGCAGTACTTC. Translating gives CATSSSRGGLSYEQYF. The full variable domain, its missing parts supplied by reference TRBV15 and TRBJ2-7, is DAMVIQNPRYQVTQFGKPVTLSCSQTLNHNVMYWYQQKSSQAPKLLFHYYDKDFNNEADTPDNFQSRRPNTSFCFLDIRSPGLGDTAMYLCATSSSRGGLSYEQYFGPGTRLTVT.